This TCR beta chain was recorded in a study of cytomegalovirus exposure and HLA in healthy donors. The CDR3 is made up of 19 amino acids. Germline V gene lookup returns CDR1 SGHAT and CDR2 FQNNGV. Trimming left V 3 bases short and J 2 bases short, with 20 bases between. Primers: 60 Vbeta forward and 13 Jbeta reverse. Using immunoSEQ multiplex PCR, the repertoire was profiled, and TCRdb retains in-frame clones only, with some absent. Of about 120,000 clones in the sample, around 69% were seen once. The TCR comes from a middle-aged woman in good health and CMV-seropositive. The specimen sequenced was PBMCs. The chain is built from TRBV11-2 and TRBJ2-6, with TRBD1 as a possible D gene (5 bases). The CDR3 nucleotides are TGTGCCAGCAGCTTCACCAACCAGGGTACAAAGGCTGGGGCCAACGTCCTGACTTTC. It yields the protein CASSFTNQGTKAGANVLTF. The full variable domain, with the rest looked up from reference TRBV11-2 and TRBJ2-6, is EAGVAQSPRYKIIEKRQSVAFWCNPISGHATLYWYQQILGQGPKLLIQFQNNGVVDDSQLPKDRFSAERLKGVDSTLKIQPAKLEDSAVYLCASSFTNQGTKAGANVLTFGAGSRLTVL.